A selection of T cell receptor beta chains follows, all from one sample in a study of beta chain features in type 1 diabetes. The method was immunoSEQ multiplex PCR; TCRdb's version includes in-frame clones alone and lacks a portion of them. The sample comprises a few hundred thousand clones, about 19% of which are singletons, and about 0.045% rests with the top ten. Input material: naive CD4+ T cells from blood. These receptors all come from a woman under 30 in good health. CDR3s include the opening cysteine and the closing phenylalanine or tryptophan. D genes are given only for firm matches. Size is omitted from some rows. Given values are once, few, many or a class for expanded clones.

J gene	D gene	V gene	clone size	CDR3 protein	CDR3 DNA
TRBJ1-2	.	TRBV19	few	CASRLYGTNYGYTF	TGTGCCAGTAGGCTCTACGGTACTAACTATGGCTACACCTTC
TRBJ1-5	.	TRBV2	.	CASSEGRGNRDQPQHF	TGTGCCAGCAGTGAAGGGCGGGGTAACCGGGATCAGCCCCAGCATTTT
TRBJ2-1	TRBD1	TRBV20-1	.	CSAGTVNEQFF	TGCAGTGCTGGGACAGTCAATGAGCAGTTCTTC
TRBJ2-1	TRBD1	TRBV10-3	.	CAIRPGTGETDEQFF	TGTGCCATCAGACCCGGGACAGGGGAGACGGATGAGCAGTTCTTC
TRBJ1-5	.	TRBV4-3	.	CASSRPHGEGLSQPQHF	TGCGCCAGCAGCCGACCCCATGGGGAGGGTCTCAGTCAGCCCCAGCATTTT
TRBJ2-3	.	TRBV4-1	few	CASSQGPQRGTATDTQYF	TGCGCCAGCAGCCAAGGTCCTCAGCGGGGGACAGCCACAGATACGCAGTATTTT
TRBJ2-2	TRBD2	TRBV5-1	.	CASEGGLVFTGELFF	TGCGCCAGCGAAGGTGGACTAGTCTTCACCGGGGAGCTGTTTTTT
TRBJ2-2	.	TRBV30	few	CAWSTDTLVSGELFF	TGTGCCTGGAGTACTGACACCCTGGTTTCCGGGGAGCTGTTTTTT
TRBJ2-1	TRBD2	TRBV14	.	CASSQAGLAGERKFF	TGTGCCAGCAGCCAAGCGGGACTAGCGGGAGAGAGGAAGTTCTTC
TRBJ1-2	.	TRBV4-1	.	CASRSTVNPRDGYTF	TGCGCCAGCAGGAGTACGGTGAACCCACGGGATGGCTACACCTTC
TRBJ2-1	TRBD1	TRBV29-1	few	CSVAKGQVVYTEQFF	TGCAGCGTAGCCAAGGGACAGGTGGTATATACTGAGCAGTTCTTC
TRBJ2-5	.	TRBV18	.	CASSPPGEETQYF	TGTGCCAGCTCACCACCGGGAGAAGAGACCCAGTACTTC
TRBJ2-1	TRBD2	TRBV30	.	CAWIKTSGYNEQFF	TGTGCCTGGATTAAAACTAGCGGCTACAATGAGCAGTTCTTC
TRBJ1-1	.	TRBV12-5	.	CASGLMRTEAFF	TGTGCTAGTGGCTTGATGCGAACTGAAGCTTTCTTT
TRBJ1-2	TRBD1	TRBV29-1	.	CSVWTGGPLNYGYTF	TGCAGCGTCTGGACAGGGGGCCCGTTAAACTATGGCTACACCTTC
TRBJ2-5	.	TRBV7-9	few	CASSRGPKETQYF	TGTGCCAGCAGCCGCGGTCCCAAGGAGACCCAGTACTTC